This T cell receptor (beta chain) was sequenced in a study of blood T cells in healthy people across ages. In its sample, this clonotype was seen a few times. Then a second PCR, running roughly 7 to 12 cycles, was carried out with a sample-barcoded 5' primer and a J-beta primer mix. Every cDNA molecule carried a tag from a template-switch adaptor bearing 12 random nucleotides. Via MiXCR, TCRdb re-called the 5' RACE reads, giving one row per CDR3 protein. The table shows some 1.4 million distinct CDR3 sequences, with 42% occurring only once. Deletions cut 9 bases from V and 7 bases from J, with 19 bases between. Germline-derived CDR1 and CDR2 are MDHEN and SYDVKM. The CDR3 spans 15 residues.

This chain joins TRBV28 and TRBJ1-6; D perhaps matches TRBD1 (5 bases). Sequenced input: blood. The sequence came from a young woman in good health. As DNA, the CDR3 is TGTGCCAGTAGACTCCCCCGGGGCCCAAATTCACCCCTCCACTTT. This codes for CASRLPRGPNSPLHF.